This T cell receptor beta chain was sequenced during a study of blood T cells in healthy people across ages (dated by TCRdb to the mid-2010s). Study-level background: In model experiments, template switching captured about one uniquely barcoded TCR beta cDNA molecule for every two T cells. Using the same blood draw, the study looked at two additional independent replicas of 1 million unique cDNA reads for two donors, one aged 18 to 29 and the other aged 80 or older. Age-related changes in TCR beta repertoire diversity were measured in the study by deep sequencing normalized with unique cDNA molecular identifiers. The donors were divided into four age groups: young (average around 17 years), middle-aged (around 37), aged (about 62) and long-lived (approximately 74). To avoid experimental bias, donors of different ages were distributed randomly across sequencing lanes. Points the paper makes about the study in general: As age increased, observed TCR beta diversity per million T cells dropped in a roughly linear way, and a significant reduction was already evident by age 40. Donor CMV infection status was unknown, potentially confounding age-related changes in expanded clonotypes. Compared with the aged group, the long-lived group had more naive CD4+ T cells, fewer expanded clones and increased TCR diversity, suggesting age selection. Estimates of total diversity based on one million sequenced T cells were considered lower bounds and underestimates. A strong correlation was found between observed TCR beta diversity and the percentage of naive T cells measured by flow cytometry. Bulk unsorted PBMC profiling prevented conclusive comparison of naive and antigen-experienced compartments.

Systemically healthy Caucasian individuals from Russia, approximately 39 in total and aged roughly 6 to 95 years, were included as donors. Approximately 9.3 milliliters of peripheral blood were drawn from each donor into EDTA-treated Vacutainer tubes. Ficoll-Paque density-gradient centrifugation was used to isolate PBMCs, with at least 7 million per sample. Total RNA was extracted from PBMCs with Trizol reagent, with at least 5.5 micrograms obtained per sample. For every donor, an aliquot of PBMCs went through flow cytometry to measure the percentages of naive CD45RAhigh/CD27high T cells. The junction shows trimming of 8 bases on V and 6 bases on J, plus 18 bases between the germline ends. CDR1 and CDR2 are drawn from the germline V gene: SQVTM, ANQGSEA. CDR3 length: 13 amino acids, cysteine to phenylalanine. Only the CDR3 DNA is retained, 39 bases long and in frame from the first base. As for this clonotype: The antigen this receptor binds is unknown. Qualities for individual bases were not recorded, and no much larger clone is one base off.

Library method: 5' RACE. The sequencer was an Illumina HiSeq 2500. The second PCR ran for about 7 to 11 cycles and used a J-beta primer mix along with a sample-barcoded 5' primer. A unique molecular identifier was introduced onto each TCR beta cDNA molecule by a template-switch 5' adaptor carrying 12 random nucleotides. Each sample yielded at least 3 million CDR3-containing paired-end reads. All of the RNA was converted into first-strand cDNA using the Mint cDNA synthesis kit, with a TRBC-specific oligonucleotide serving as the primer. Following uracil-DNA glycosylase treatment, all cDNA underwent a first 18-cycle PCR with the universal primers M1SS and BC2_uni_R. As for the original processing: For normalization, 1 million high-quality reads were randomly selected from each sample, with every read carrying a distinct molecular identifier. Reads sharing molecular identifiers were discarded rather than binned into consensus sequences. CDR3 identification, clonotype clustering and error correction used MiTCR with a Q25 quality threshold and the strictest error-elimination algorithm. A nonparametric unseen species model using Euler transformation provided a lower-bound estimate of total TCR beta diversity. TCRdb trimmed public reads at Q25 via fastp, called clones via MiXCR and kept in-frame beta chains. Each CDR3 protein gets just one entry, which takes the most common genes and DNA from the rows behind it. It is TCRdb's table, rather than the study itself, that gives the V and J calls and clone size. For this sample the table gives 700,000 or so distinct CDR3 sequences, of which about 20% were detected only once. Around 21% of the sample belongs to the ten largest clones.

The sequence derives from a man aged 70-80 years in good health. The sequencing input was blood. Here the chain combines TRBV29-1 and TRBJ2-3; a confident D gene designation cannot be given. The CDR3 protein is CSLVESGVDTQYF. In nucleotide form, the sequence is TGCAGCCTTGTAGAATCAGGCGTGGATACGCAGTATTTT.